This is a list of T cell receptor beta chains from one sample in a study of cytomegalovirus exposure and HLA in healthy donors. Here immunoSEQ multiplex PCR was the method, and the copy in TCRdb shows in-frame clones only, minus some. The table includes about 250,000 clones, approximately 84% detected once. Material: PBMCs. Every receptor here comes from a man in his late teens or twenties in good health and CMV-seropositive. The CDR3 runs from the conserved cysteine through the conserved F or W. A D gene is named only where the DNA matches it firmly.

CDR3aa,v_gene,d_gene,j_gene
CASSAYSYEQYF,TRBV10-2,NA,TRBJ2-7
CAISGGRYTQRVSTDTQYF,TRBV10-3,NA,TRBJ2-3
CASSSSRGRRTEAFF,TRBV5-1,TRBD1,TRBJ1-1
CASRASGGETQYF,TRBV25-1,NA,TRBJ2-5
CSVEDEGPEAFF,TRBV29-1,NA,TRBJ1-1
CAWSRNRGLDEQYF,TRBV30,TRBD1,TRBJ2-7
CARSSTDSYEQYF,TRBV2,NA,TRBJ2-7
CASSFLGRGGGSYEQYF,TRBV27,NA,TRBJ2-7
CASSLDREETQYF,TRBV7-8,TRBD1,TRBJ2-5
CASSLSGGLEYGGYTF,TRBV27,NA,TRBJ1-2
CASSPTGDGGYTF,TRBV18,TRBD1,TRBJ1-2
CAWSDGGRDRGYQETQYF,TRBV30,TRBD1,TRBJ2-5
CASSLTLAGLRDTQYF,TRBV5-1,TRBD2,TRBJ2-3
CASSQEGTSVEQYF,TRBV4-2,NA,TRBJ2-7
CASTQMVGQPQHF,TRBV6-5,NA,TRBJ1-5
CSVASSGSSTDTQYF,TRBV29-1,TRBD2,TRBJ2-3
CASSKTGSSYNEQFF,TRBV2,TRBD1,TRBJ2-1
CASWNRGGTGELFF,TRBV2,NA,TRBJ2-2
CASSLKDSLSYGYTF,TRBV5-8,NA,TRBJ1-2
CASSLGDEASMFF,TRBV9,NA,TRBJ2-1
CAISVGGSNYEQYF,TRBV10-3,NA,TRBJ2-7
CATSRDQGVGEQYF,TRBV15,TRBD1,TRBJ2-7
CASSLEQTNEQFF,TRBV5-6,NA,TRBJ2-1
CASSLIVEETQYF,TRBV5-1,NA,TRBJ2-5
CASSYRTGKPYEQYF,TRBV6-5,TRBD1,TRBJ2-7
CASSQGQIYGYTF,TRBV14,NA,TRBJ1-2
CASEAGSYGYTF,TRBV28,NA,TRBJ1-2
CASSLWGGTDTQYF,TRBV5-1,NA,TRBJ2-3
CASSLAAVASNEQFF,TRBV5-4,NA,TRBJ2-1
CTSSPQETEAFF,TRBV1,NA,TRBJ1-1
CASSLEGQLTEAFF,TRBV5-1,NA,TRBJ1-1
CATSTGSQETQYF,TRBV19,NA,TRBJ2-5
CASSPTGGNEQFF,TRBV2,NA,TRBJ2-1
CASSREVGNTIYF,TRBV6-6,NA,TRBJ1-3
CASSEKGRGEKLFF,TRBV6-1,NA,TRBJ1-4
CASSQGLALTYEQYF,TRBV4-1,TRBD2,TRBJ2-7
CASSVTDTQYF,TRBV2,NA,TRBJ2-3
CASWDYYYNEQFF,TRBV6-5,TRBD2,TRBJ2-1
CASSYSQGVGGNTIYF,TRBV6-5,NA,TRBJ1-3
CASSEVAVGYTF,TRBV6-1,NA,TRBJ1-2
CASSQGWVANEKLFF,TRBV6-1,NA,TRBJ1-4
CASSRETRAWGNEQFF,TRBV7-9,NA,TRBJ2-1
CASSPLGGAVYEQFF,TRBV25-1,NA,TRBJ2-1
CASSHSSCRETQYF,TRBV23-1,NA,TRBJ2-5
CASSVGETQYF,TRBV27,NA,TRBJ2-5
CASSVGVGAYNEQFF,TRBV9,NA,TRBJ2-1
CASSYLDRGETQYF,TRBV6-5,TRBD1,TRBJ2-5
CASSFRGGSVDEQYF,TRBV5-4,TRBD2,TRBJ2-7
CASSQLASSYNEQFF,TRBV19,TRBD2,TRBJ2-1
CASGGGGDQPQHF,TRBV2,NA,TRBJ1-5
CASSLGGSTNEQFF,TRBV11-3,TRBD2,TRBJ2-1
CAISDSVGASGTYEQYF,TRBV10-3,TRBD2,TRBJ2-7
CASSWGTSEYNEQFF,TRBV6-5,TRBD2,TRBJ2-1